A single sample is the source of the 23 T cell receptor beta chains below, sequenced in a study of T cell repertoires in cytomegalovirus infection (dated by TCRdb to the late 2010s). TCRdb names Illumina HiSeq 1500 as the instrument used. The public reads were reanalyzed by TCRdb: fastp trimming at Q25, MiXCR alignment, in-frame beta chains only. For every CDR3 protein sequence, its rows merge into one entry that carries the most common genes and DNA. In this sample the table shows 900,000 to 950,000 distinct CDR3 sequences, around a third of which occur a single time. Over 12% of the sample belongs to the ten largest clones. Their antigens are not known. The treatment or condition label corresponds to: in vitro stimulation with specific CMV peptide epitopes to enrich CMV-specific T cells. The source material was cultured CD8+ T cells from PBMCs, sampled from culture after CMV antigen stimulation. The receptors were sampled from a human donor in good health (CMV status not recorded). Some clones in this sample may be carry-over from other donors' samples.

This clonotype has a handful of counts. This chain links TRBV10-3 with TRBJ2-1, with 8 bases lining up with TRBD1. The germline V gene encodes CDR1 ENHRY and CDR2 SYGVKD. The V gene end was trimmed by 6 bases and the J gene end by 8 bases; junction bases not matched to a gene: 0. This CDR3 contains 11 residues. This CDR3 reads CAIRTGDEQFF. The DNA of the CDR3 is TGTGCCATCAGGACAGGGGATGAGCAGTTCTTC.

This clonotype was observed a handful of times. V and J are TRBV15 and TRBJ2-4; TRBD1 matches at 7 bases. The V gene end was trimmed by 2 bases and the J gene end by 9 bases; junction bases not matched to a gene: 7. Looked up from germline, CDR1 is LNHNV and CDR2 is YYDKDF (reference sequence). The CDR3 has 14 residues. The CDR3 spells CATSRRRQGSIQYF. The CDR3 DNA follows: TGTGCCACCAGCAGACGACGACAGGGTTCCATTCAGTACTTC.

In this sample, this clonotype turned up many times. The chain employs TRBV7-2 and TRBJ2-1; TRBD2 matches at 16 bases. V trimming: 1 base; J trimming: 6 bases; junction bases outside the gene matches: 12. The CDR3 length is 20 residues. Per the germline V gene, CDR1 is SGHTA and CDR2 is FQGNSA. CDR3 DNA: TGTGCCAGCAGCTTAGTGAGGGGACTAGCGGGGGGGCCTAGCAGCAATGAGCAGTTCTTC. This translates into CASSLVRGLAGGPSSNEQFF.

The chain carries TRBV6-6 and TRBJ2-3; D tentatively reads TRBD1 or TRBD2 (6 bases each). The CDR3 runs to 15 residues. Germline V CDR1 and CDR2: MNHNY, SVGAGI (reference sequence). V lost 2 bases and J lost 4, with 13 bases in between. The DNA of the CDR3 is TGTGCCAGCAGTTACGAGTCGGGGGCCCCAGATACGCAGTATTTT. Its translation is CASSYESGAPDTQYF.

Many counts were recorded for this clonotype. The chain links TRBV20-1 to TRBJ1-1; 10 bases agree with TRBD1. Germline trimming cut 6 bases from V and 4 bases from J; bases unmatched to any gene: 5. The germline gives CDR1 DFQATT, CDR2 SNEGSKA (reference sequence). The CDR3 consists of 13 residues. In DNA, the CDR3 is TGCAGTGCCCTGGACAGGGGGGTCACTGAAGCTTTCTTT. The encoded protein is CSALDRGVTEAFF.

About this clonotype: Possible read error: a much larger clone is one base away. The chain carries TRBV7-6 and TRBJ2-2; D gene unclear. This CDR3 has 14 amino acids. Trimming shortened V by 3 bases and J by 7 bases, and 12 bases separated the two germline ends. CDR1 and CDR2 from the germline V gene are SGHVS and FNYEAQ. This CDR3 is CASSFPSSVGELFF. For the CDR3, the DNA is TGTGCCAGCAGCTTTCCTAGTAGTGTCGGGGAGCTGTTTTTT.

This clonotype has at least ten counts. The chain joins TRBV12-3 or TRBV12-4 to TRBJ2-7; 10 positions agree with TRBD1. V lost 1 base, J lost 0 bases, and 27 bases stayed unmatched. CDR3 length: 24 amino acids. The CDR3 spells CASSLEDPGQGCLPPPLFSYEQYV. In DNA, the CDR3 is TGTGCCAGCAGTTTAGAGGATCCGGGACAGGGGTGTCTCCCACCCCCGCTATTCTCCTACGAGCAGTACGTC.

CDR3 sequence reads: CASSQSRASGTEAFF. The CDR3 nucleotides read TGCGCCAGCAGCCAATCCCGGGCCTCGGGGACTGAAGCTTTCTTT. The chain employs TRBV4-1 and TRBJ1-1, with D unresolved. The CDR3 length is 15 residues. The V and J ends lost 2 bases and 5 bases respectively, with 15 bases between them. CDR1 is MGHRA and CDR2 is YSYEKL in the germline V gene.

This chain links TRBV28 with TRBJ2-7; no reliable D call. The CDR3 is 11 residues long. Germline CDR1 and CDR2: MDHEN and SYDVKM. V was cut by 7 bases and J by 3 bases, with 7 bases left in between. The CDR3 nucleotides are TGTGCCAGCACTCCAGGCTACGAGCAGTACGTC. As protein: CASTPGYEQYV.

This clonotype was counted at least ten times. CDR3 DNA: TGTGCCAGCACCGCAACGGGGTACCTTTTAGCGAACACTGAAGCTTTCTTT. Amino acids: CASTATGYLLANTEAFF. The chain combines TRBV7-8 with TRBJ1-1; D uncertain. The CDR3 is 17 amino acids. Trimming removed 7 bases at V and 1 base at J, with 22 bases between. CDR1 and CDR2 from the germline V gene are SGHVS and FQNEAQ. Variable domain in full (rest from reference TRBV7-8 and TRBJ1-1): GAGVSQSPRYKVAKRGQDVALRCDPISGHVSLFWYQQALGQGPEFLTYFQNEAQLDKSGLPSDRFFAERPEGSVSTLKIQRTQQEDSAVYLCASTATGYLLANTEAFFGQGTRLTVV.

This clonotype was counted between two and nine times. The V call is TRBV6-1, the J call TRBJ1-3, with D maybe TRBD1 (5 bases). CDR1 and CDR2 from the germline V gene are MNHNS and SASEGT. With 6 bases removed from V and 2 bases from J, the gap between germline ends came to 8 bases. This CDR3 is 13 amino acids long. CDR3 coding DNA: TGTGCCAGCAGGGACACCCCTGGAAACACCATATATTTT. Amino acid sequence: CASRDTPGNTIYF.

The J gene is TRBJ2-2, the V gene TRBV29-1, with TRBD1 matching over 8 bases. The germline CDR1 and CDR2 sequences are SQVTM and ANQGSEA. The CDR3 runs 14 residues. V lost 7 bases, J lost 3 bases, and 7 bases stayed unmatched. The DNA of the CDR3 is TGCAGCGGTTCAGGGGGCGCGTACACCGGGGAGCTGTTTTTT. Residues: CSGSGGAYTGELFF.

The chain joins TRBV9 to TRBJ2-2, with 9 bases that match TRBD1. Germline CDR1 SGDLS, CDR2 YYNGEE. The CDR3 is made up of 18 amino acids. V gave up 0 bases and J gave up 2 bases; unmatched junction bases: 8. CDR3 in DNA: TGTGCCAGCAGCGTAGCTCTTAAGGGACAGGGTAACACCGGGGAGCTGTTTTTT. Amino acids: CASSVALKGQGNTGELFF.

The gene calls are TRBV4-3 and TRBJ1-2; possible D gene TRBD1, 6 bases. From germline, CDR1 is LGHNA and CDR2 YSLEER. CDR3 length: 17 residues. The ends were cut back, 4 bases at V and 0 bases at J, with 18 bases in the middle. The CDR3 coding sequence is TGCGCCAGCAGCCCCGGGGGCAGGGAGAGAGCTAACTATGGCTACACCTTC. It yields the protein CASSPGGRERANYGYTF.

This clonotype was recorded a few times. The chain links TRBV12-3 or TRBV12-4 to TRBJ2-4, with D possibly TRBD2 on 6 matching bases. The V and J ends lost 6 bases and 1 base respectively, with 16 bases between them. The CDR3 loop spans 16 amino acids. The CDR3 coding sequence is TGTGCCAGCAGGGCGATGGGTGGGGGGGCCAAAAACATTCAGTACTTC. Its protein product is CASRAMGGGAKNIQYF.

The chain carries TRBV12-3 or TRBV12-4 and TRBJ1-4; no clear D gene. V lost 10 bases and J lost 1, with 10 bases in between. The CDR3 consists of 13 residues. As DNA, the CDR3 is TGTGCCATCCGGGTGGAAACTAATGAAAAACTGTTTTTT. Its translation is CAIRVETNEKLFF.

This clonotype occurred a few times. The J gene is TRBJ1-4, the V gene TRBV23-1; D is ambiguous. TRBV23-1 is marked as an open reading frame, function uncertain. Trimming stripped 4 bases from V and 8 bases from J, with 11 bases between. There are 13 residues in the CDR3. The chain's CDR3 is CASSLMGVEKLFF. In DNA form, the CDR3 reads TGCGCCAGCAGTCTCATGGGCGTCGAAAAACTGTTTTTT.

V gene TRBV6-6 combines with J gene TRBJ1-1; TRBD1 is a possible D gene (6 bases). V lost 5 bases, J lost 4 bases, and 17 bases lay in between. The germline V gene encodes CDR1 MNHNY and CDR2 SVGAGI (reference sequence). The CDR3 length is 15 residues. CDR3 DNA sequence: TGTGCCAGCAGTGGGGGAGGGGGGGGGGGCACTGAAGCTTTCTTT. Translation: CASSGGGGGGTEAFF.

V gene TRBV19 combines with J gene TRBJ2-7; D may correspond to TRBD1 or TRBD2 (7 bases each). Trimming took off 6 bases at V and 2 bases at J, with 20 bases between the two ends. The germline gives CDR1 LNHDA, CDR2 SQIVND (reference sequence). CDR3 length: 16 amino acids. CDR3 sequence (DNA): TGTGCCAGTAGAACTACATCAGGGGGGGCGGCCTACGAGCAGTACTTC. Translating it yields CASRTTSGGAAYEQYF.

A remark on this clonotype: Mismatch with germline at one junction end may stem from a read error. This chain connects TRBV4-2 to TRBJ2-5; no clear D. This CDR3 is built from 13 residues. Looked up from germline, CDR1 is LGHNA and CDR2 is YNFKEQ. The CDR3 nucleotides are TGTGCCAGCAGCGGTCCGCGGACCCTTTATCTGCACTTC. Translation gives CASSGPRTLYLHF.

This clonotype was seen only a few times. The J gene is TRBJ2-3, the V gene TRBV19; TRBD1 might be the D (5 bases). The CDR3 extends over 17 amino acids. V lost 2 bases, J lost 4 bases, and 19 bases lay in between. The germline V gene has CDR1 LNHDA and CDR2 SQIVND (reference sequence). CDR3 residues: CASSIRGPGQMADTQYF. CDR3 coding DNA: TGTGCCAGTAGTATAAGAGGTCCAGGGCAAATGGCAGATACGCAGTATTTT.

This clonotype was found many times. The chain links TRBV6-2 or TRBV6-3 to TRBJ2-1; D may be TRBD2 (5 bases). Trimming took 2 bases from V and 3 from J, leaving 20 bases between them. The V gene's germline CDR1 is MNHEY and CDR2 SVGEGT. The CDR3 extends over 18 amino acids. The CDR3 nucleotides read TGTGCCAGCAGTTACCAGAGGCCCCTAGCTCTGGGCTACAATGAGCAGTTCTTC. Protein sequence: CASSYQRPLALGYNEQFF.

This clonotype came up a few times. V is TRBV7-2 and J is TRBJ2-6, with 9 bases aligning to TRBD1. This CDR3 comprises 18 residues. Germline V gene sequence: CDR1 SGHTA, CDR2 FQGNSA. The V and J ends lost 0 bases and 0 bases, in that order; junction bases with no gene match: 3. CDR3 residues: CASSLAGQGFSGANVLTF. As DNA, the CDR3 is TGTGCCAGCAGCTTAGCGGGACAGGGATTCTCTGGGGCCAACGTCCTGACTTTC.